The table lists the clone carrying this TCR beta chain with a few counts. Its specificity is unknown. The germline V and J ends were trimmed by 5 bases and 2 bases, with 19 bases remaining between them. The CDR3 runs 17 residues. MiXCR, applied by TCRdb to the RT-PCR reads, yields one record per CDR3 protein. The sample yields 490,000 or so distinct CDR3 sequences, approximately 7.7% seen once. The data originate from a study of response to subunit inactivated influenza vaccine. Study-wide results and limits: The authors suggested that few new T cells are recruited per seasonal influenza vaccination.

The receptor's source is a man between 50 and 69 years old who received an inactivated influenza vaccine. The sample consisted of PBMCs from blood, taken less than 25 months after vaccination. The chain has TRBV12-3 or TRBV12-4 and TRBJ2-1, with D perhaps matching TRBD1 or TRBD2 (5 bases each). CDR3 DNA: TGTGCCAGCAGTGTACCCTATGGGGGTGGGACCTACAATGAGCAGTTCTTC. Amino acids: CASSVPYGGGTYNEQFF.